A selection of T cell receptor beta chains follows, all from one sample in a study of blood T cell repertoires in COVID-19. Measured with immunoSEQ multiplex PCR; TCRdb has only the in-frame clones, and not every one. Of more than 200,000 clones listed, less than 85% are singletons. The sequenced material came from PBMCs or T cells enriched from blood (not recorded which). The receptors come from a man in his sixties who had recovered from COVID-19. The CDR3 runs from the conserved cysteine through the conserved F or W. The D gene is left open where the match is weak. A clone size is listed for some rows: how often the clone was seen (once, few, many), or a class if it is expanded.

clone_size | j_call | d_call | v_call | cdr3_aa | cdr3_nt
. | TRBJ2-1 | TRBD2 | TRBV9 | CASSVGGAAGVDEQFF | TGTGCCAGCAGCGTAGGAGGGGCGGCGGGGGTTGATGAGCAGTTCTTC
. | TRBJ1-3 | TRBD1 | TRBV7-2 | CASSPTGAGNTIYF | TGTGCCAGCAGCCCGACAGGGGCTGGAAACACCATATATTTT
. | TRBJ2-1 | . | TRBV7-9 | CASSPSDRLSYNEQFF | TGTGCCAGCAGCCCCTCTGACAGGTTATCCTACAATGAGCAGTTCTTC
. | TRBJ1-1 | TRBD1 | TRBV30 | CAWSIGQGTEAFF | TGTGCCTGGAGTATTGGACAGGGCACTGAAGCTTTCTTT
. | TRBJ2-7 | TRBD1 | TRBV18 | CASSPPKGQGSSYEQYF | TGTGCCAGCTCACCACCGAAGGGACAGGGGTCTTCCTACGAGCAGTACTTC
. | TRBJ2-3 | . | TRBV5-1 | CASSSRDIRTDTQYF | TGCGCCAGCAGCTCTAGGGACATACGCACAGATACGCAGTATTTT
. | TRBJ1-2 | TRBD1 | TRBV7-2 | CASSLAAQGAGYGYTF | TGTGCCAGCAGCTTAGCGGCGCAGGGGGCAGGCTATGGCTACACCTTC
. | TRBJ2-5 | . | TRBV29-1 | CSVAPQAGQTQYF | TGCAGCGTTGCCCCACAGGCGGGACAGACCCAGTACTTC
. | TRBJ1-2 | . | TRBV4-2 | CASSQDLDPDSAGYTF | TGTGCCAGCAGCCAAGATCTCGACCCGGACTCCGCGGGCTACACCTTC
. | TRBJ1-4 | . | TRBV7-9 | CASSLDQGLEKLFF | TGTGCCAGCAGCTTAGATCAGGGTCTTGAAAAACTGTTTTTT
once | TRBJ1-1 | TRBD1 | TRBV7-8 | CASSVEKDREAFF | TGTGCCAGCAGCGTAGAGAAGGACAGGGAAGCTTTCTTT
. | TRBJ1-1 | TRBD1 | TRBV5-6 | CASSLRDRVVTEAFF | TGTGCCAGCAGCTTGAGGGACAGGGTTGTCACTGAAGCTTTCTTT
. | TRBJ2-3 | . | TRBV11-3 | CASSPGTQVYTDTQYF | TGTGCCAGCAGCCCCGGGACACAGGTCTACACAGATACGCAGTATTTT
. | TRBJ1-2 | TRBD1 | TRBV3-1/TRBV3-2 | CASSYTGGEGGYTF | TGTGCCAGCAGCTATACAGGGGGCGAGGGTGGCTACACCTTC
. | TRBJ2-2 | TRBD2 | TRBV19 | CASRSLAGELTGELFF | TGTGCCAGTAGATCACTAGCGGGGGAACTCACCGGGGAGCTGTTTTTT
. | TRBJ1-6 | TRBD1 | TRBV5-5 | CASSFEGAGNSPLHF | TGTGCCAGCAGCTTTGAGGGGGCTGGTAATTCACCCCTCCACTTT
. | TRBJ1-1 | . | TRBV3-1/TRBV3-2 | CASSLLGAPEAFF | TGTGCCAGCAGCCTTTTGGGGGCCCCTGAAGCTTTCTTT
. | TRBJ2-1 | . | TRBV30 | CAWKDGGNEQFF | TGTGCCTGGAAGGACGGGGGCAATGAGCAGTTCTTC
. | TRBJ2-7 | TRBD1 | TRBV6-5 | CASSRAGTGGYEQYF | TGTGCCAGCAGCCGGGCCGGGACAGGGGGCTACGAGCAGTACTTC
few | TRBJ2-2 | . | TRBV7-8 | CASSKTTASGELFF | TGTGCCAGCAGCAAAACGACAGCCTCGGGGGAGCTGTTTTTT
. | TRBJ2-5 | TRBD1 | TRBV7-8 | CASSLGQGQETQYF | TGTGCCAGCAGCTTAGGACAGGGTCAAGAGACCCAGTACTTC
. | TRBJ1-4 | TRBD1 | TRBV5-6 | CASRVRGTGDEKLFF | TGTGCCAGCAGAGTCCGCGGGACAGGGGATGAAAAACTGTTTTTT
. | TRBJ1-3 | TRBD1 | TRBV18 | CASSPGQGAGNTIYF | TGTGCCAGCTCACCTGGACAGGGAGCTGGAAACACCATATATTTT
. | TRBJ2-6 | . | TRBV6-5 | CASSYFGSGANVLTF | TGTGCCAGCAGTTACTTCGGCTCTGGGGCCAACGTCCTGACTTTC
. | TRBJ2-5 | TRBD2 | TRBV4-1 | CASSQEERGRETQYF | TGCGCCAGCAGCCAAGAGGAGCGGGGGCGGGAGACCCAGTACTTC
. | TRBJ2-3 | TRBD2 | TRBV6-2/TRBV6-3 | CASSRTSGTDTQYF | TGTGCCAGCAGCCGGACTAGCGGCACAGATACGCAGTATTTT
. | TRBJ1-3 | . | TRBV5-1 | CASRATGSSGNTIYF | TGCGCCAGCAGGGCTACAGGAAGCTCTGGAAACACCATATATTTT
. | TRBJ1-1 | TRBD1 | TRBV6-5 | CATGDRGAQIGAFF | TGTGCCACTGGGGACAGGGGAGCGCAAATTGGAGCTTTCTTT
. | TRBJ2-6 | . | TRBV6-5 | CASSYKPGANVLTF | TGTGCCAGCAGTTACAAGCCTGGGGCCAACGTCCTGACTTTC